This is a list of T cell receptor beta chains from one sample in a study of regulatory T cells. The method was immunoSEQ multiplex PCR; TCRdb's version includes in-frame clones alone and lacks a portion of them. Of about 18,000 clones detected, around 83% appear once; the ten largest clones hold roughly 7.3%. Material for sequencing was conventional CD4+ T cells sorted from blood. Receptors originate from a person aged 25 to 39 with CD3G deficiency. Both conserved end residues are trimmed from each CDR3.

TRBV7-2	12	TRBJ2-3	ASSLKAPTDTQY
TRBV9	13	TRBJ2-2	ASSAGQGSSGELF
TRBV10-3	14	TRBJ2-3	AISGGTQGITDTQY
TRBV7-9	13	TRBJ1-1	ASSLGGDLNTEAF
TRBV7-9	13	TRBJ2-5	ASASLRAGQETQY
TRBV7-8	17	TRBJ1-2	ASSLRGRGSGQVDYGYT
TRBV5-1	13	TRBJ1-1	ASSPGTGKNTEAF
TRBV28	12	TRBJ1-5	ASSSQTGKQPQH
TRBV28	14	TRBJ1-5	ASSLGTGLPNQPQH
TRBV28	11	TRBJ1-1	ASSHPGNTEAF
TRBV28	10	TRBJ1-5	ASSLNPGAQH
TRBV7-9	15	TRBJ2-6	ASSLVQGVAGANVLT
TRBV10-3	11	TRBJ2-7	AISESRYYEQY
TRBV7-9	13	TRBJ1-2	ASSLVARTVYGYT